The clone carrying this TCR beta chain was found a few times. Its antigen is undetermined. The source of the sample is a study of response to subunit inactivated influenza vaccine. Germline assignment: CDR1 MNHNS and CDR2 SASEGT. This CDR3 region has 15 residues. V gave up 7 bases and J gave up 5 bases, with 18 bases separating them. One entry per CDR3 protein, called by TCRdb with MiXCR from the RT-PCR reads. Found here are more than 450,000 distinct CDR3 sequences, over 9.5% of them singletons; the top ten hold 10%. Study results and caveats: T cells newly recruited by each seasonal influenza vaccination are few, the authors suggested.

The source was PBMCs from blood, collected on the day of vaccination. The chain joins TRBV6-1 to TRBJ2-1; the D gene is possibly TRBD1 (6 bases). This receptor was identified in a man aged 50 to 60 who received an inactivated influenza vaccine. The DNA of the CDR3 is TGTGCCAGCAATAAATACAGGGAAAGTGACAATGAGCAGTTCTTC. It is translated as CASNKYRESDNEQFF.